Presented here are 29 T cell receptor beta chains from one specimen sequenced in a study of cytomegalovirus exposure and HLA in healthy donors. With 60 Vbeta and 13 Jbeta primers, the PCR was carried out. Measured with immunoSEQ multiplex PCR; TCRdb has only the in-frame clones, and not every one. The table shows fewer than 100,000 clones, with roughly 73% occurring only once. Sequencing used PBMCs. The receptors shown here come from a male donor in good health and CMV-seropositive.

This clone was counted between two and nine times. The chain uses TRBV5-4 and TRBJ1-2, with TRBD1 matching 8 bases. The CDR3 has 16 amino acids. J was trimmed by 6 bases and V by 7 bases; bases with no gene match: 17. Germline assignment: CDR1 SGHNT and CDR2 YYREEE (reference sequence). The CDR3 DNA is TGTGCCAGCGCTGGGTACGCGGCAGGGGGCTCTGATGGCTACACCTTC. This encodes CASAGYAAGGSDGYTF.

This chain uses TRBV18 with TRBJ2-5, with 12 bases identical to TRBD2. Per the germline V gene, CDR1 is KGHSH and CDR2 is LQKENI. J gave up 5 bases and V 6 bases, and 10 bases lay outside the gene matches. The CDR3 is made up of 16 amino acids. CDR3 sequence: CASSRTSGAPAETQYF. The CDR3 coding sequence is TGTGCCAGCTCGCGGACTAGCGGGGCGCCCGCGGAGACCCAGTACTTC.

The chain has TRBV28 and TRBJ2-5, with 9 nucleotides matching TRBD2. Per the germline V gene, CDR1 is MDHEN and CDR2 is SYDVKM. V shed 5 bases, J shed 0 bases, and the junction held 4 bases outside the gene matches. The CDR3 loop spans 15 amino acids. This chain's CDR3 is CASSPSGGYQETQYF. The CDR3 bases are TGTGCCAGCAGTCCGAGCGGGGGGTACCAAGAGACCCAGTACTTC.

This chain uses TRBV6-1 with TRBJ2-5, with D possibly matching TRBD1 (5 bases). The DNA matches TRBJ2-7 better at its end, which makes the J call doubtful. There are 15 residues in the CDR3. CDR1 is MNHNS, CDR2 SASEGT, per germline. This CDR3 reads CASSVAGASSYEQYF. The DNA of the CDR3 is TGTGCCAGCAGTGTTGCTGGGGCGTCCTCCTACGAGCAGTACTTC.

The chain has TRBV30 and TRBJ2-2; tentative D call: TRBD2 (5 bases). V was clipped by 5 bases and J by 0 bases, with 10 bases between them. CDR1 and CDR2 from the germline V gene are GTSNPN and SVGIG (reference sequence). The CDR3 is made up of 14 amino acids. The CDR3 DNA reads TGTGCCTGGGAGCGGACTGCGAACACCGGGGAGCTGTTTTTT. Translation gives CAWERTANTGELFF.

This clone was seen only a few times. Other DNA sequences in this sample translate to the same CDR3. The DNA for the CDR3 is TGTGCCAGCAGTGAACTAGCGGGAGGGCAAGAGACCCAGTACTTC. Amino acid sequence: CASSELAGGQETQYF. V and J are TRBV6-1 and TRBJ2-5; TRBD2 matches at 12 bases. CDR1 and CDR2 from the germline V gene are MNHNS and SASEGT. CDR3 size: 15 residues. J was trimmed by 2 bases and V by 2 bases; bases with no gene match: 0.

The chain recombines TRBV19 with TRBJ2-6, with D perhaps TRBD1 (6 bases). The CDR3 is 15 amino acids. Per the germline V gene, CDR1 is LNHDA and CDR2 is SQIVND (reference sequence). Trimming took 3 bases from V and 3 from J, leaving 9 bases between them. CDR3 residues: CASSISGVGANVLTF. CDR3 DNA sequence: TGTGCCAGTAGTATTTCAGGGGTTGGGGCCAACGTCCTGACTTTC.

DNA for the CDR3: TGTGCCAGCAGCCCACGTCGCCCCGGGACAGCTTACGAGCAGTACTTC. Amino acids: CASSPRRPGTAYEQYF. The V gene is TRBV2, the J gene TRBJ2-7, with 7 bases lining up with TRBD1. Germline trimming cut 6 bases from V and 4 bases from J; bases unmatched to any gene: 15. Germline V gene lookup returns CDR1 SNHLY and CDR2 FYNNEI. The CDR3 is made up of 16 amino acids. Filled out from reference TRBV2 and TRBJ2-7, the complete variable domain reads EPEVTQTPSHQVTQMGQEVILRCVPISNHLYFYWYRQILGQKVEFLVSFYNNEISEKSEIFDDQFSVERPDGSNFTLKIRSTKLEDSAMYFCASSPRRPGTAYEQYFGPGTRLTVT.

The chain carries TRBV28 and TRBJ2-7, with D maybe TRBD2 (6 bases). Germline loops: CDR1 MDHEN, CDR2 SYDVKM. This CDR3 is built from 15 residues. The V and J ends lost 3 bases and 2 bases respectively, with 14 bases between them. The CDR3 region is CASSFTGTPPYEQYF. For the CDR3, the DNA is TGTGCCAGCAGTTTTACCGGGACTCCTCCCTACGAGCAGTACTTC.

The V and J genes are TRBV5-1 and TRBJ2-7, with D tentatively TRBD1 (6 bases). The CDR3 loop spans 15 amino acids. V dropped 4 bases and J dropped 1 base, with 15 bases sitting between them. In germline, CDR1 is SGHRS, CDR2 YFSETQ. The chain's CDR3 is CASSTDVGASYEQYF. The DNA for the CDR3 is TGCGCCAGCAGCACCGACGTGGGGGCGTCCTACGAGCAGTACTTC.

J is TRBJ2-3 and V is TRBV6-4; 8 bases align to TRBD2. Per the germline V gene, CDR1 is MRHNA and CDR2 is SNTAGT. The CDR3 contains 14 residues. V trimming: 0 bases; J trimming: 4 bases; junction bases outside the gene matches: 0. The CDR3, as DNA: TGTGCCAGCAGTGACTCGCGGGGGGCAGATACGCAGTATTTT. Its protein product is CASSDSRGADTQYF.

The chain recombines TRBV7-9 with TRBJ1-5, with D possibly TRBD1 on 5 matching bases. Germline lookup yields CDR1 SEHNR and CDR2 FQNEAQ (reference sequence). The CDR3 extends over 14 amino acids. Deletions cut 3 bases from V and 6 bases from J, with 12 bases between. Here the CDR3 DNA reads TGTGCCAGCAGCTTCGTCGGCGGGGCTCAGCCCCAGCATTTT. Translated: CASSFVGGAQPQHF.

The V and J genes are TRBV7-9 and TRBJ2-1; 7 bases are a match to TRBD2. The V and J ends lost 0 bases and 6 bases, in that order; junction bases with no gene match: 5. CDR3 length: 15 residues. In germline, CDR1 is SEHNR, CDR2 FQNEAQ (reference sequence). CDR3 region: CASSLAGGPVNEQFF. The DNA of the CDR3 is TGTGCCAGCAGCTTAGCGGGAGGGCCGGTCAATGAGCAGTTCTTC.

V is TRBV28 and J is TRBJ2-7; D may be TRBD1 (7 bases). Looked up from germline, CDR1 is MDHEN and CDR2 is SYDVKM. The CDR3 runs 15 residues. V was shortened by 5 bases and J by 7 bases, with 21 bases between the two germline ends. CDR3 residues: CASSVGGGGLSEQYF. The CDR3 nucleotides are TGTGCCAGCAGTGTAGGAGGGGGCGGGTTGAGTGAGCAGTACTTC.

DNA of the CDR3: TGTGCCACCAGAAGAACGGGGACCGGGGAGCTGTTTTTT. It yields the protein CATRRTGTGELFF. The gene calls are TRBV15 and TRBJ2-2; D is perhaps TRBD2 (5 bases). Trimming left V 6 bases short and J 5 bases short, with 10 bases between. The CDR3 covers 13 residues. CDR1 and CDR2 (germline): LNHNV, YYDKDF (reference sequence).

This clone appeared a single time. The CDR3 does not end in the conserved phenylalanine or tryptophan, so this is likely a read error. This sequence joins TRBV4-1 and TRBJ1-2, with D possibly being TRBD1 (6 bases). In germline, CDR1 is MGHRA, CDR2 YSYEKL. The CDR3 is 15 amino acids. The CDR3 spells CASSKDRTENYGYTL. The CDR3 nucleotides are TGCGCCAGCAGCAAAGATAGGACAGAGAACTATGGCTACACCCTC.

The chain recombines TRBV28 with TRBJ2-3; 13 bases fit TRBD2. The germline V gene has CDR1 MDHEN and CDR2 SYDVKM. The V gene end was trimmed by 6 bases and the J gene end by 6 bases; junction bases not matched to a gene: 9. This CDR3 comprises 16 residues. The CDR3 DNA is TGTGCCAGCAGCTCCGGACTAGCGGGAGTAATTGATACGCAGTATTTT. This encodes CASSSGLAGVIDTQYF. Variable domain in full (rest from reference TRBV28 and TRBJ2-3): DVKVTQSSRYLVKRTGEKVFLECVQDMDHENMFWYRQDPGLGLRLIYFSYDVKMKEKGDIPEGYSVSREKKERFSLILESASTNQTSMYLCASSSGLAGVIDTQYFGPGTRLTVL.

The chain uses TRBV19 and TRBJ1-2; D is unclear. The CDR3 covers 17 residues. Looked up from germline, CDR1 is LNHDA and CDR2 is SQIVND (reference sequence). V lost 7 bases and J lost 4, with 25 bases in between. DNA for the CDR3: TGTGCCAGTACCCTGATAGGCGAGCAGGTACACTTCTATGGCTACACCTTC. This encodes CASTLIGEQVHFYGYTF.

This chain joins TRBV5-1 and TRBJ1-3; TRBD1 aligns across 7 bases. CDR1 and CDR2 from the germline V gene are SGHRS and YFSETQ. The CDR3 is 14 amino acids. Trimming took 3 bases from V and 2 from J; bases not matched to a gene: 2. CDR3 in amino acids: CASSYDRAGNTIYF. The CDR3 nucleotides are TGCGCCAGCAGCTACGACAGGGCTGGAAACACCATATATTTT.

V gene TRBV6-1 combines with J gene TRBJ2-7; 8 positions agree with TRBD1. V shed 6 bases and J 9 bases; nucleotides not matched to a gene: 7. This CDR3 region has 12 residues. Per germline, CDR1 MNHNS and CDR2 SASEGT. CDR3 DNA: TGTGCCAGCAGCTTGGGACAGGCTCTGCAGTACTTC. This codes for CASSLGQALQYF.

CDR3 residues: CASSPGPGQRPPETGELFF. The DNA for the CDR3 is TGTGCCAGCAGCCCTGGGCCCGGACAGCGGCCCCCGGAGACCGGGGAGCTGTTTTTT. The chain is built from TRBV4-2 and TRBJ2-2; TRBD1 might be the D (6 bases). Germline CDR1 LGHNA, CDR2 YNFKEQ. The CDR3 is 19 amino acids. V lost 4 bases and J lost 5, with 26 bases in between.

The chain uses TRBV10-2 and TRBJ2-1; 8 bases match TRBD2. The CDR3 is 14 residues long. V dropped 2 bases and J dropped 7; count of bases not matched to a gene: 4. In germline, CDR1 is WSHSY, CDR2 SAAADI. The CDR3 coding sequence is TGCGCCAGCAGTGAGGGCGGGAGGCGTAATGAGCAGTTCTTC. This encodes CASSEGGRRNEQFF.

The rearrangement links TRBV19 to TRBJ1-2; 11 positions match TRBD1. Germline V CDR1 and CDR2: LNHDA, SQIVND (reference sequence). The V and J ends lost 5 bases and 3 bases, in that order; junction bases with no gene match: 5. This CDR3 has 15 amino acids. CDR3: CASSDWDRGYYGYTF. The CDR3 nucleotides read TGTGCCAGTAGTGACTGGGACAGGGGGTACTATGGCTACACCTTC.

The chain links TRBV6-5 to TRBJ1-6; tentatively, D is TRBD1 (6 bases). V shed 8 bases and J shed 7 bases, with 15 bases lying between them. The CDR3 sequence is 14 residues long. The V gene's germline CDR1 is MNHEY and CDR2 SVGAGI. The CDR3 nucleotides are TGTGCCAGCCGAATCGCAGGGGCCAATTCACCCCTCCACTTT. Protein product: CASRIAGANSPLHF.

This sequence joins TRBV14 and TRBJ2-7, with 7 bases fitting TRBD1. The trim removed 4 bases at V and 7 bases at J, leaving 16 bases unmatched. This CDR3 has 16 residues. Germline V lookup: CDR1 SGHDN, CDR2 FVKESK. CDR3 sequence (DNA): TGTGCCAGCAGCCCTCGTCTACAGGGGCAGGCTGGAGAGCAGTACTTC. Translation: CASSPRLQGQAGEQYF.

The chain uses TRBV29-1 and TRBJ2-7; D might be TRBD1 (5 bases). This CDR3 is 12 amino acids long. Trimming took 2 bases from V and 4 from J, leaving 9 bases between them. CDR1 and CDR2 from the germline V gene are SQVTM and ANQGSEA. The CDR3 DNA follows: TGCAGCGTTGAACGTGCAGGGTACGAGCAGTACTTC. It yields the protein CSVERAGYEQYF.

The rearrangement uses TRBV27 and TRBJ2-7, with TRBD2 matching 9 bases. Trimming took 8 bases from V and 2 from J; bases not matched to a gene: 7. The CDR3 loop spans 14 amino acids. Germline assignment: CDR1 MNHEY and CDR2 SMNVEV (reference sequence). The chain's CDR3 is CASARREGTYEQYF. Written as DNA, the CDR3 is TGTGCCAGCGCAAGGCGGGAGGGAACCTACGAGCAGTACTTC.

This sequence joins TRBV6-5 and TRBJ2-5, with 11 nucleotides matching TRBD1. The CDR3 runs 14 residues. V shed 6 bases and J 7 bases; nucleotides not matched to a gene: 7. Germline V gene data show CDR1 as MNHEY and CDR2 as SVGAGI. In DNA, the CDR3 is TGTGCCAGCAGAGAGGGACAGGGGGGACGGACCCAGTACTTC. Translation: CASREGQGGRTQYF.

V gene TRBV7-9 combines with J gene TRBJ1-6, with 7 bases identical to TRBD1. The CDR3 consists of 14 residues. Germline V gene data show CDR1 as SEHNR and CDR2 as FQNEAQ (reference sequence). V gave up 5 bases and J gave up 7 bases; unmatched junction bases: 5. DNA of the CDR3: TGTGCCAGCAGCGCCGGGACAGTCAATTCACCCCTCCACTTT. As protein: CASSAGTVNSPLHF.